A single sample is the source of the 28 T cell receptor beta chains below, sequenced in a study of blood T cell repertoires in COVID-19. Clones were read by immunoSEQ multiplex PCR, and TCRdb kept only the in-frame ones, dropping some. Seen here are approximately 93,000 clones, just over 85% observed once, and the top ten hold 2.1%. The material sequenced was peripheral blood. The receptors here all came from a man in his forties or fifties with COVID-19, enrolled during active disease.

This chain uses TRBV12-3 or TRBV12-4 with TRBJ2-7; 9 nucleotides match TRBD1. The CDR3 loop spans 13 amino acids. V was pared by 10 bases and J by 2 bases, with 6 bases of the junction left unmatched. The CDR3 DNA reads as TGTGCCATCCCGGGACAGGGCCCCTACGAGCAGTACTTC. Its translation: CAIPGQGPYEQYF.

V is TRBV4-1 and J is TRBJ1-4, with 9 positions matching TRBD1. CDR1 is MGHRA and CDR2 is YSYEKL in the germline V gene. The CDR3 has 14 residues. Trimming at V came to 5 bases and at J to 8 bases, leaving 6 bases not matched to a gene. CDR3 in DNA: TGCGCCAGCAGCTCACAGGGGGCGTACGAAAAACTGTTTTTT. It yields the protein CASSSQGAYEKLFF.

The chain uses TRBV10-3 and TRBJ1-1; possibly TRBD1 for D (6 bases). The CDR3 runs 14 residues. Per the germline V gene, CDR1 is ENHRY and CDR2 is SYGVKD. V was shortened by 3 bases and J by 5 bases, with 13 bases between the two germline ends. The CDR3 here is CAISDLGGGTEAFF. The DNA for the CDR3 is TGTGCCATCAGTGATCTAGGGGGAGGGACTGAAGCTTTCTTT.

The genes are TRBV19 and TRBJ1-2; 8 nucleotides match TRBD1. V lost 4 bases and J lost 6; bases outside the gene matches: 10. This CDR3 spans 15 amino acids. CDR1 and CDR2 from the germline V gene are LNHDA and SQIVND (reference sequence). CDR3 loop: CASSREWTGLNGYTF. CDR3 sequence (DNA): TGTGCCAGTAGTAGAGAATGGACAGGGTTGAATGGCTACACCTTC.

The chain uses TRBV5-4 and TRBJ1-2; 8 bases align to TRBD1. V shed 3 bases and J 8 bases; nucleotides not matched to a gene: 27. Germline CDR1 reads SGHNT; CDR2 reads YYREEE (reference sequence). The CDR3 consists of 20 residues. The CDR3 region has the DNA TGTGCCAGCAGCTCCGGACAGGGCATGGGGGAGGGGGGATTTCTATACGGCTACACCTTC. It translates to CASSSGQGMGEGGFLYGYTF.

The CDR3 loop is CASGRGYEQYF. The CDR3 DNA reads TGTGCCAGCGGACGGGGCTACGAGCAGTACTTC. This sequence joins TRBV25-1 and TRBJ2-7; a weak D match, TRBD2 (5 bases). V was shortened by 8 bases and J by 3 bases, with 8 bases between the two germline ends. The CDR3 is 11 amino acids. Germline CDR1 is MGHDK and CDR2 is SYGVNS.

The V and J genes are TRBV4-3 and TRBJ1-2; 10 nucleotides line up with TRBD1. Germline-derived CDR1 and CDR2 are LGHNA and YSLEER. V lost 0 bases, J lost 7 bases, and 5 bases stayed unmatched. The CDR3 sequence is 15 residues long. The CDR3 DNA follows: TGCGCCAGCAGCCAAGATTTAAGGGACAGGGGTGGCTACACCTTC. Its translation: CASSQDLRDRGGYTF.

The CDR3 region is CASRLAHFPTDTQYF. For the CDR3, the DNA is TGTGCCAGTAGACTAGCCCACTTCCCCACAGATACGCAGTATTTT. The chain uses TRBV6-4 and TRBJ2-3; 7 nucleotides agree with TRBD2. The germline CDR1 and CDR2 sequences are MRHNA and SNTAGT. Trimming took 9 bases from V and 2 from J; bases not matched to a gene: 11. The CDR3 runs 15 residues.

This clone is a singleton in its sample. V gene TRBV29-1 combines with J gene TRBJ2-6; D is possibly TRBD1 (6 bases). Germline V gene data show CDR1 as SQVTM and CDR2 as ANQGSEA. Trimming pared 5 bases from V and 2 bases from J, leaving 22 bases between. The CDR3 runs 18 residues. CDR3 in amino acids: CSVRLPPRGRTGANVLTF. CDR3 nucleotides: TGCAGCGTTCGGTTACCTCCCAGGGGTCGAACTGGGGCCAACGTCCTGACTTTC.

The chain recombines TRBV5-1 with TRBJ2-2; TRBD2 agrees at 9 bases. In germline, CDR1 is SGHRS, CDR2 YFSETQ. V shed 2 bases, J shed 5 bases, and the junction held 4 bases outside the gene matches. This CDR3 is built from 15 residues. In DNA form, the CDR3 reads TGCGCCAGCAGCTTAGGGACTAGCAGGACCGGGGAGCTGTTTTTT. It specifies CASSLGTSRTGELFF.

The chain recombines TRBV3-1 (or the pseudogene TRBV3-2) with TRBJ2-2; maybe TRBD2 (6 bases). The CDR3 length is 14 residues. V lost 4 bases, J lost 4 bases, and 10 bases lay in between. CDR1 is LGHDT, CDR2 YNNKEL, per germline (reference sequence). CDR3 in DNA: TGTGCCAGCAGCCCGGACTATCCCACCGGGGAGCTGTTTTTT. This encodes CASSPDYPTGELFF.

V usage is TRBV27 and J usage is TRBJ2-3; D gene unclear. V gave up 2 bases and J gave up 6 bases, with 12 bases separating them. CDR1 MNHEY and CDR2 SMNVEV come from the germline V gene (reference sequence). This CDR3 has 14 residues. The CDR3 region is CASSLNQVRDTQYF. CDR3 nucleotide sequence: TGTGCCAGCAGTTTAAATCAAGTGAGGGATACGCAGTATTTT.

The chain combines TRBV20-1 with TRBJ2-7; TRBD1 agrees at 7 bases. Looked up from germline, CDR1 is DFQATT and CDR2 is SNEGSKA (reference sequence). V was pared by 3 bases and J by 3 bases, with 14 bases of the junction left unmatched. This CDR3 region has 16 residues. The CDR3 loop reads CSASSRPTTGDYEQYF. DNA for the CDR3: TGCAGTGCTAGTAGCCGGCCCACAACAGGGGACTACGAGCAGTACTTC.

The chain links TRBV9 to TRBJ1-6, with D unresolved. The germline gives CDR1 SGDLS, CDR2 YYNGEE. Trimming removed 4 bases at V and 6 bases at J, with 14 bases between. CDR3 length: 15 amino acids. The CDR3 DNA follows: TGTGCCAGCAGCCCAGCGGGTCAGAGTAATTCACCCCTCCACTTT. Its protein product is CASSPAGQSNSPLHF.

The chain has TRBV9 and TRBJ2-7; possible D gene TRBD1, 6 bases. The CDR3 spans 14 residues. Germline V gene lookup returns CDR1 SGDLS and CDR2 YYNGEE. Trimming pared 3 bases from V and 2 bases from J, leaving 12 bases between. As DNA, the CDR3 is TGTGCCAGCAGCGAAACAGGGTTCACCTACGAGCAGTACTTC. Translated: CASSETGFTYEQYF.

The chain joins TRBV5-4 to TRBJ2-1; weak D call: TRBD2 (6 bases). V was shortened by 7 bases and J by 9 bases, with 14 bases between the two germline ends. This CDR3 region has 12 residues. Germline lookup yields CDR1 SGHNT and CDR2 YYREEE (reference sequence). The CDR3 coding sequence is TGTGCCAGCTTGGCGGGACCGGGTGAGCAGTTCTTC. As protein: CASLAGPGEQFF. Complete variable domain (other parts from reference TRBV5-4 and TRBJ2-1): ETGVTQSPTHLIKTRGQQVTLRCSSQSGHNTVSWYQQALGQGPQFIFQYYREEENGRGNFPPRFSGLQFPNYSSELNVNALELDDSALYLCASLAGPGEQFFGPGTRLTVL.

The V call is TRBV3-1 (or the pseudogene TRBV3-2), the J call TRBJ1-3; unclear D gene. V shed 2 bases and J shed 0 bases, with 8 bases lying between them. CDR1 is LGHDT, CDR2 YNNKEL, per germline (reference sequence). CDR3 length: 15 residues. CDR3 DNA: TGTGCCAGCAGCCAACAACTCAACTCTGGAAACACCATATATTTT. Translated, it gives CASSQQLNSGNTIYF.

The chain links TRBV18 to TRBJ1-6, with a weak D call TRBD1 (5 bases). The CDR3 is 16 residues long. Looked up from germline, CDR1 is KGHSH and CDR2 is LQKENI. Trimming shortened V by 3 bases and J by 3 bases, and 12 bases separated the two germline ends. The CDR3 reads CASSPSGAGYNSPLHF. The DNA for the CDR3 is TGTGCCAGCTCACCCAGTGGGGCCGGCTATAATTCACCCCTCCACTTT.

The CDR3 DNA sequence: TGTGCCAGCTCACCAGTCCCCAACAGCCACGAGCAGTACTTC. As protein: CASSPVPNSHEQYF. This sequence joins TRBV18 and TRBJ2-7; D ambiguous. V lost 2 bases, J lost 5 bases, and 13 bases lay in between. Germline loops: CDR1 KGHSH, CDR2 LQKENI. The CDR3 contains 14 residues.

This clone occurred a few times. The same CDR3 can be traced to other DNA sequences in this sample. The V gene is TRBV6-5, the J gene TRBJ1-2; D may be TRBD1 (6 bases). Trimming left V 8 bases short and J 4 bases short, with 11 bases between. The CDR3 covers 12 residues. Germline-derived CDR1 and CDR2 are MNHEY and SVGAGI. Here the CDR3 reads CASSPRGYGYTF. The CDR3 bases are TGTGCCAGCTCCCCCAGGGGCTATGGCTACACCTTC.

This clone came up a few times. The V gene is TRBV7-2, the J gene TRBJ2-1; 14 nucleotides agree with TRBD2. CDR1 is SGHTA and CDR2 is FQGNSA in the germline V gene. The V gene end was trimmed by 5 bases and the J gene end by 10 bases; junction bases not matched to a gene: 4. The length of the CDR3 is 14 residues. CDR3 loop: CASSLRTSGGEQFF. The CDR3, as DNA: TGTGCCAGCAGCCTCCGGACTAGCGGGGGGGAGCAGTTCTTC.

J is TRBJ2-2 and V is TRBV18, with D perhaps matching TRBD2 (6 bases). The V end lost 3 bases, the J end lost 2 bases, and 10 bases lay between the germline ends. Germline CDR1 reads KGHSH; CDR2 reads LQKENI. CDR3 length equals 15 residues. CDR3: CASSPRGLNTGELFF. CDR3 DNA: TGTGCCAGCTCACCGAGGGGACTTAACACCGGGGAGCTGTTTTTT.

The gene calls are TRBV3-1 (or the pseudogene TRBV3-2) and TRBJ1-4; 8 bases line up with TRBD1. The length of the CDR3 is 13 residues. Per the germline V gene, CDR1 is LGHDT and CDR2 is YNNKEL (reference sequence). V trimming: 6 bases; J trimming: 6 bases; junction bases outside the gene matches: 3. CDR3 sequence: CASSPQGDEKLFF. CDR3 nucleotide sequence: TGTGCCAGCAGTCCACAGGGGGATGAAAAACTGTTTTTT.

The V and J genes are TRBV9 and TRBJ2-1, with 10 bases identical to TRBD2. This CDR3 comprises 17 residues. Germline-derived CDR1 and CDR2 are SGDLS and YYNGEE. V shed 4 bases, J shed 9 bases, and the junction held 16 bases outside the gene matches. The CDR3 sequence: CASSPPGAGGRGGEQFF. Here the CDR3 DNA reads TGTGCCAGCAGCCCACCCGGAGCGGGGGGGCGTGGAGGTGAGCAGTTCTTC.

The chain has TRBV15 and TRBJ1-1; TRBD1 matches at 9 bases. CDR3 length: 19 amino acids. V gave up 0 bases and J gave up 3 bases; unmatched junction bases: 14. Per germline, CDR1 LNHNV and CDR2 YYDKDF (reference sequence). The CDR3, as DNA: TGTGCCACCAGCAGAGATTTGGGGACAGGGTTATCCGGGGACACTGAAGCTTTCTTT. Translated, it gives CATSRDLGTGLSGDTEAFF.

The V and J genes are TRBV2 and TRBJ2-7; 10 positions match TRBD2. The junction had 8 bases not matched to a gene; V was cut back by 6 bases and J by 0 bases. The germline gives CDR1 SNHLY, CDR2 FYNNEI. There are 16 residues in the CDR3. CDR3 in DNA: TGTGCCAGCAGCCCTAGCGGGGGCCTCCTCTCCTACGAGCAGTACTTC. Translated, it gives CASSPSGGLLSYEQYF. The full variable domain, its missing parts supplied by reference TRBV2 and TRBJ2-7, is EPEVTQTPSHQVTQMGQEVILRCVPISNHLYFYWYRQILGQKVEFLVSFYNNEISEKSEIFDDQFSVERPDGSNFTLKIRSTKLEDSAMYFCASSPSGGLLSYEQYFGPGTRLTVT.

This clone occurred a few times. The J gene is TRBJ1-6, the V gene TRBV9; 8 bases match TRBD1. The CDR3 covers 15 residues. CDR1 and CDR2 from the germline V gene are SGDLS and YYNGEE. V shed 4 bases and J 7 bases; nucleotides not matched to a gene: 7. The CDR3 DNA sequence: TGTGCCAGCAGCTCCCGGGACAGGCCAAATTCACCCCTCCACTTT. Protein: CASSSRDRPNSPLHF.

This sequence joins TRBV5-6 and TRBJ1-5; D is unresolved. Germline CDR1 and CDR2: SGHDT and YYEEEE. The CDR3 has 12 residues. V was trimmed by 4 bases and J by 6 bases, leaving 8 bases between them. The CDR3 reads CASSLGSQPQHF. For the CDR3, the DNA is TGTGCCAGCAGCCTCGGGAGTCAGCCCCAGCATTTT. The full variable domain, rest sourced from reference TRBV5-6 and TRBJ1-5, is DAGVTQSPTHLIKTRGQQVTLRCSPKSGHDTVSWYQQALGQGPQFIFQYYEEEERQRGNFPDRFSGHQFPNYSSELNVNALLLGDSALYLCASSLGSQPQHFGDGTRLSIL.